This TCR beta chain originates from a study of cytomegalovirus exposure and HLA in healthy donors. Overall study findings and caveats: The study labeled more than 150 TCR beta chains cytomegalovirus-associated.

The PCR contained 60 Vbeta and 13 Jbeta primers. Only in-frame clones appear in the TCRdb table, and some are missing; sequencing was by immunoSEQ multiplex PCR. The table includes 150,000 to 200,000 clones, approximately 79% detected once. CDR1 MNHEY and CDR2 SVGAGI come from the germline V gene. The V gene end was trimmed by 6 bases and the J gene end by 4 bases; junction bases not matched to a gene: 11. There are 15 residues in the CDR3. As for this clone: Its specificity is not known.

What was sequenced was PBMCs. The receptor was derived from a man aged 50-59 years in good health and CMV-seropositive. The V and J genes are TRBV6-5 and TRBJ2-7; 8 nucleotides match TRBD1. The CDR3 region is CASSPTGALSYEQYF. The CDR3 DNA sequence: TGTGCCAGCAGCCCGACAGGGGCCCTATCTTACGAGCAGTACTTC.